Given below is one T cell receptor (beta chain) in context. The antigen remains unidentified. This entry comes from a study of T cell responses to AZD1222 COVID-19 vaccine. Study observations and caveats: Recipients of AZD1222 seropositive at baseline numbered only 6 or 7. Mapped onto spike, vaccine-associated CD4 TCRs spanned it and were dominant at 160-218 and 743-854. Recipients of two AZD1222 doses showed rising Spike-specific TCR breadth and depth.

Sequencing used immunoSEQ multiplex PCR; TCRdb keeps in-frame clones, though not all of them. This table has about 170,000 clones, about nine tenths appearing once. The J segment lost 2 bases and the V segment lost 11 bases, leaving 7 bases of the junction unmatched. The CDR3 totals 15 residues. The germline V gene encodes CDR1 LNHDA and CDR2 SQIVND (reference sequence). The sequencing here drew on peripheral blood, taken on day 0 of AZD1222 vaccination. The receptor's source is an adult in good health. This chain connects TRBV19 to TRBJ2-1, with 12 bases aligning to TRBD1. CDR3 loop: CAAGDRGPPYNEQFF. As DNA, the CDR3 is TGTGCCGCCGGGGACAGGGGGCCCCCCTACAATGAGCAGTTCTTC.